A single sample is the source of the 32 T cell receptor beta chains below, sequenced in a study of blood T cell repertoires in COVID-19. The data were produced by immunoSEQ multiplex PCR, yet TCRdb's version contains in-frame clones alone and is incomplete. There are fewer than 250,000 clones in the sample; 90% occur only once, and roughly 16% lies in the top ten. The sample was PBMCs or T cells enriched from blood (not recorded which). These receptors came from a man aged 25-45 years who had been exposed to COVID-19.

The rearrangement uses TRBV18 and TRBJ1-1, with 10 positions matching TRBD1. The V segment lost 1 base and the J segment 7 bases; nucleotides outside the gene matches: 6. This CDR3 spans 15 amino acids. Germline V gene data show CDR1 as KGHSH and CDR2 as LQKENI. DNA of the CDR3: TGTGCCAGCTCACCACGAGACGGACAGGGGGTTGAAGCTTTCTTT. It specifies CASSPRDGQGVEAFF.

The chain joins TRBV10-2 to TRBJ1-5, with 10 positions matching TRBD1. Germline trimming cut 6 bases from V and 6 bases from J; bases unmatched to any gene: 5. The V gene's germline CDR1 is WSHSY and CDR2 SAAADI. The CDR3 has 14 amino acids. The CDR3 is CASRGQGTGQPQHF. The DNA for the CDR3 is TGCGCCAGCAGGGGACAGGGGACCGGTCAGCCCCAGCATTTT.

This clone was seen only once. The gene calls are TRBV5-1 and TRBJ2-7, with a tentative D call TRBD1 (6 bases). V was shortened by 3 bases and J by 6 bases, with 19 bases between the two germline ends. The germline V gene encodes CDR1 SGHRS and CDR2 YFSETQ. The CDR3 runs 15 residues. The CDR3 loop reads CASSSKQGPTFEQYF. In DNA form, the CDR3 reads TGCGCCAGCAGCTCAAAACAGGGACCTACGTTCGAGCAGTACTTC.

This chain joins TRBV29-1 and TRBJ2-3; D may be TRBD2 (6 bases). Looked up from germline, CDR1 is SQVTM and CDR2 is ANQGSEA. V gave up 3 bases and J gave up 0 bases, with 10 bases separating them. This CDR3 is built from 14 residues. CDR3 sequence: CSVDGTDSTDTQYF. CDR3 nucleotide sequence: TGCAGCGTTGATGGGACTGATAGCACAGATACGCAGTATTTT.

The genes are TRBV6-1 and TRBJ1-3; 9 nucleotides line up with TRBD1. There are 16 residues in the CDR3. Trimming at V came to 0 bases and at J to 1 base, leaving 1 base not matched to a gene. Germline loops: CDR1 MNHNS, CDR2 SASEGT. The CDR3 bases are TGTGCCAGCAGTGAAGCGACAGGGGGTTCTGGAAACACCATATATTTT. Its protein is CASSEATGGSGNTIYF.

CDR3 nucleotides: TGTGCCAGCAGCCAAAATTTGGGACCCGGGACAGGATCCTACGAGCAGTACTTC. Encoded protein: CASSQNLGPGTGSYEQYF. The chain recombines TRBV3-1 (or the pseudogene TRBV3-2) with TRBJ2-7, with 8 bases that match TRBD1. Germline-derived CDR1 and CDR2 are LGHDT and YNNKEL (reference sequence). J was trimmed by 1 base and V by 2 bases; bases with no gene match: 13. The CDR3 contains 18 residues.

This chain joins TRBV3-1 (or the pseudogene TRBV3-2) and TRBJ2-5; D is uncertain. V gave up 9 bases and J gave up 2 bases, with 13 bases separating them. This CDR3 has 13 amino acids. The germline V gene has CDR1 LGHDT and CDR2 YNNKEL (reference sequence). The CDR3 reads CASTTLGQETQYF. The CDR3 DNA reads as TGTGCCAGTACGACACTTGGTCAAGAGACCCAGTACTTC.

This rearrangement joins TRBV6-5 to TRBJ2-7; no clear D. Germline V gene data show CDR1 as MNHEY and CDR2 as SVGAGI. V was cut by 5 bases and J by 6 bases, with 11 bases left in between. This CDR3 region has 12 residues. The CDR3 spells CASSPYGAEQYF. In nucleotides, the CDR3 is TGTGCCAGCAGTCCCTATGGAGCCGAGCAGTACTTC.

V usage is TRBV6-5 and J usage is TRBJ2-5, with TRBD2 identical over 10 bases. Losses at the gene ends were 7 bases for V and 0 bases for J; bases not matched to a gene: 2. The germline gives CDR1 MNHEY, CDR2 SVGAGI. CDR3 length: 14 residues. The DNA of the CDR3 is TGTGCCAGCACAACTAGCGGGGACCAAGAGACCCAGTACTTC. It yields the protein CASTTSGDQETQYF.

CDR3 in amino acids: CAPRGGVSYEQYF. CDR3 sequence (DNA): TGTGCCCCCCGGGGGGGGGTCTCCTACGAGCAGTACTTC. This rearrangement joins TRBV19 to TRBJ2-7, with 8 bases lining up with TRBD2. The ends lost 11 bases at V and 0 bases at J; junction bases unmatched: 6. The CDR3 covers 13 residues. Germline loops: CDR1 LNHDA, CDR2 SQIVND (reference sequence).

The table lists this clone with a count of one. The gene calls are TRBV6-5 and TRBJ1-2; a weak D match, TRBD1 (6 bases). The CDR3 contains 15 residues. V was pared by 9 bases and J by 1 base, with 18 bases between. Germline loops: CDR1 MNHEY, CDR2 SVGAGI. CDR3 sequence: CASSIALQGNYGYTF. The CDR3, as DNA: TGTGCCAGTTCTATAGCCCTACAGGGTAACTATGGCTACACCTTC.

The CDR3 DNA is TGTGCCAGCAGTCGGGGGGGCGGAGGCTATGAGCAGTTCTTC. Translation gives CASSRGGGGYEQFF. The V call is TRBV11-1, the J call TRBJ2-1, with TRBD2 identical over 8 bases. After removal of 6 bases from V and 8 bases from J, the junction contained 9 bases not matched to a gene. Germline V gene data show CDR1 as SGHAT and CDR2 as FQDESV (reference sequence). There are 14 residues in the CDR3.

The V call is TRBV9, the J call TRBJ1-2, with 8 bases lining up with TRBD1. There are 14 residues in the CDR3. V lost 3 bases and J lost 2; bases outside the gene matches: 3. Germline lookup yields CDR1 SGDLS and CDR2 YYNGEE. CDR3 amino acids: CASSGGQGNYGYTF. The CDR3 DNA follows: TGTGCCAGCAGCGGAGGACAGGGCAACTATGGCTACACCTTC.

CDR3 amino acids: CASSSTGAYGYTF. Written as DNA, the CDR3 is TGTGCCAGCAGCTCGACAGGGGCCTATGGCTACACCTTC. The J gene is TRBJ1-2, the V gene TRBV11-2; 8 nucleotides agree with TRBD1. In germline, CDR1 is SGHAT, CDR2 FQNNGV. The V segment lost 4 bases and the J segment 4 bases; nucleotides outside the gene matches: 2. The CDR3 totals 13 residues.

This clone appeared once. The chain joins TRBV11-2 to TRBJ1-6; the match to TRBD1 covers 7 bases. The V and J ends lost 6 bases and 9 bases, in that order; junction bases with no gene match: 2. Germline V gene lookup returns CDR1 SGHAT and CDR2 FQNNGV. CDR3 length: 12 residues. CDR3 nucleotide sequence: TGTGCCAGCAGAACAGGGGTTTCACCCCTCCACTTT. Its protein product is CASRTGVSPLHF.

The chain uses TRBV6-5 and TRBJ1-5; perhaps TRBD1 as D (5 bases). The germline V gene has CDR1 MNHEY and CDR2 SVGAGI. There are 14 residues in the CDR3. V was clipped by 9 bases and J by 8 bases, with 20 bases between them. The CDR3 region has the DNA TGTGCCAGAAATTCAAGGACAATCGTGGAGCCCCAGCATTTT. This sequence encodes CARNSRTIVEPQHF.

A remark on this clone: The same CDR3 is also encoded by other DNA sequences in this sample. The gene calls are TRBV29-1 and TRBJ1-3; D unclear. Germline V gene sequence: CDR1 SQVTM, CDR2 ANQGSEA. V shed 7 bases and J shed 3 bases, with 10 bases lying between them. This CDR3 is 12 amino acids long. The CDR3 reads CSAGGIGNTIYF. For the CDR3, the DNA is TGCAGCGCCGGAGGCATTGGAAACACCATATATTTT.

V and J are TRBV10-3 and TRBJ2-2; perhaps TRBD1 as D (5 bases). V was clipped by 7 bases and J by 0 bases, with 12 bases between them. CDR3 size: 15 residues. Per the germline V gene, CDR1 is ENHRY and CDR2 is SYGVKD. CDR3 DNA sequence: TGTGCCATCAACACGGTAGGGGCGAACACCGGGGAGCTGTTTTTT. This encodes CAINTVGANTGELFF.

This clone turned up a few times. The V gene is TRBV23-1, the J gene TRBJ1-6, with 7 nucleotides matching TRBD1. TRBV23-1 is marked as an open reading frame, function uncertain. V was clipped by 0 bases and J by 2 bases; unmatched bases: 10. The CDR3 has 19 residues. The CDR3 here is CASSQSPLTGDPYNSPLHF. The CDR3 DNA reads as TGCGCCAGCAGTCAATCCCCTCTCACAGGGGACCCCTATAATTCACCCCTCCACTTT.

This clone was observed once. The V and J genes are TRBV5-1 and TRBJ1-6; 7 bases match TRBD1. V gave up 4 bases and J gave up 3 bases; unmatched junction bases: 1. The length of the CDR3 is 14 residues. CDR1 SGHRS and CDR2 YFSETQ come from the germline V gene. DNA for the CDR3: TGCGCCAGCAGCGGGGACAGCTATAATTCACCCCTCCACTTT. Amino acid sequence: CASSGDSYNSPLHF.

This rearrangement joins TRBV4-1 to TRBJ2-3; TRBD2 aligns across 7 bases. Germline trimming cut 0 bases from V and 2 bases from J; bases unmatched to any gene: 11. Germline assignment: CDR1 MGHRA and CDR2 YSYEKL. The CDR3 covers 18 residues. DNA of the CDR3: TGCGCCAGCAGCCAAGAGGGGGAGGGAGCGGGGTTCACAGATACGCAGTATTTT. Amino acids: CASSQEGEGAGFTDTQYF.

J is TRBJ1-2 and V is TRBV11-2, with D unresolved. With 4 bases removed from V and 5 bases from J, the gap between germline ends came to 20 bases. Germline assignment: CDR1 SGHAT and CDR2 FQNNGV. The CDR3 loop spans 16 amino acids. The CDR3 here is CASSSTVGRTAYGYTF. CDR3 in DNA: TGTGCCAGCAGCTCTACTGTCGGACGGACTGCATATGGCTACACCTTC.

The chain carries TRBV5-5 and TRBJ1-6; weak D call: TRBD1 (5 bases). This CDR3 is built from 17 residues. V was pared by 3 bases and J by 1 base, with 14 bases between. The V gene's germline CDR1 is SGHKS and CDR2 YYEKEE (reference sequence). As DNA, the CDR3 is TGTGCCAGCAGCTACCCCGCAGGGATTTCCTATAATTCACCCCTCCACTTT. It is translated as CASSYPAGISYNSPLHF.

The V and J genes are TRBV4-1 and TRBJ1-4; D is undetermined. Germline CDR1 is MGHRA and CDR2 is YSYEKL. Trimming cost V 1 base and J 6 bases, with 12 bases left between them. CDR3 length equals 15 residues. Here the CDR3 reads CASSQAPGSYEKLFF. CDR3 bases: TGCGCCAGCAGCCAAGCGCCGGGATCGTATGAAAAACTGTTTTTT.

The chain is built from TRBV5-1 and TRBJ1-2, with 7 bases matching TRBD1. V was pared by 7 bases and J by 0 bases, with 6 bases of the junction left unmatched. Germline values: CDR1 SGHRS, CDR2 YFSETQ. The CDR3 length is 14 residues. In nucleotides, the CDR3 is TGCGCCAGCCACCCCGGGACAGCTAACTATGGCTACACCTTC. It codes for CASHPGTANYGYTF.

As DNA, the CDR3 is TGTGCCAGTAGTCCGGTAGGACAGGGGAATACAGATACGCAGTATTTT. Translating gives CASSPVGQGNTDTQYF. The chain combines TRBV19 with TRBJ2-3, with 9 positions matching TRBD1. J gave up 3 bases and V 5 bases, and 9 bases lay outside the gene matches. This CDR3 has 16 residues. Germline V gene sequence: CDR1 LNHDA, CDR2 SQIVND (reference sequence).

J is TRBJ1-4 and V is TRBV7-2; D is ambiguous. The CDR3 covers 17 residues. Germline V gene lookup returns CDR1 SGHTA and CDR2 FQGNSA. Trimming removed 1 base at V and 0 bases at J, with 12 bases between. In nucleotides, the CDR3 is TGTGCCAGCAGCTTAGTTGGCGGGGTTGCAACTAATGAAAAACTGTTTTTT. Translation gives CASSLVGGVATNEKLFF.

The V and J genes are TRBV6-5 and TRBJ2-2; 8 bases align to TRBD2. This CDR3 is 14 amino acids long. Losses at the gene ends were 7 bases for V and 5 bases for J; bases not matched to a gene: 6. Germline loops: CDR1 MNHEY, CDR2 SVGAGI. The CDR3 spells CASKRGLETGELFF. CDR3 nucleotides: TGTGCCAGCAAGCGGGGGCTTGAAACCGGGGAGCTGTTTTTT.

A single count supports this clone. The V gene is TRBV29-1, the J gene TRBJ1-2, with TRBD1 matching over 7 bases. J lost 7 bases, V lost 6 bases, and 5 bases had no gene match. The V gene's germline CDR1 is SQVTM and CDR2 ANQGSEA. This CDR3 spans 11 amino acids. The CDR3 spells CSVSDRAGYTF. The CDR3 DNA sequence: TGCAGCGTCTCCGACAGGGCTGGCTACACCTTC.

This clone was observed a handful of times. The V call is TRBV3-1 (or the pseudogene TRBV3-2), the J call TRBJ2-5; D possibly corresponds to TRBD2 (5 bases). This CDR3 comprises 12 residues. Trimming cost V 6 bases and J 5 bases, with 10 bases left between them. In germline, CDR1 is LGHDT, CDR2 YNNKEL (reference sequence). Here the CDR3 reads CASSHRGETQYF. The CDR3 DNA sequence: TGTGCCAGCAGTCACCGCGGGGAGACCCAGTACTTC.

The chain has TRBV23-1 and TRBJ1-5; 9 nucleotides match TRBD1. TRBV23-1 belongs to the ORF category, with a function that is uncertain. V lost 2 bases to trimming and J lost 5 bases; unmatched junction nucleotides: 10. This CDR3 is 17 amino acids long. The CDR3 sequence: CASSQVRDREGDQPQHF. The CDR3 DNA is TGCGCCAGCAGTCAAGTCCGGGACAGGGAAGGGGATCAGCCCCAGCATTTT.

In DNA form, the CDR3 reads TGTGCCAGCAGTTTAGCAGGAGATGGCTACACCTTC. Protein sequence: CASSLAGDGYTF. The rearrangement links TRBV12-3 or TRBV12-4 to TRBJ1-2; D is unclear. The CDR3 sequence is 12 residues long. Trimming shortened V by 0 bases and J by 6 bases, and 5 bases separated the two germline ends.